This T cell receptor beta chain is from a study of T cells in localized non-small cell lung cancer. Regarding the study as a whole: Sequence data derive from only one tumor region, so heterogeneity remains possible. Turning up in adjacent lung were a median roughly 59 of the top 100 tumor clones. Density of T cells in blood, when higher, went with longer overall survival.

Measured with immunoSEQ multiplex PCR; TCRdb has only the in-frame clones, and not every one. The sample consists of fewer than 25,000 clones, roughly 90% of them appearing once. This clone was observed a few times. The antigen remains undetermined. Per the germline V gene, CDR1 is SGHDN and CDR2 is FVKESK. This CDR3 region has 15 residues. The V end lost 4 bases, the J end lost 4 bases, and 16 bases lay between the germline ends. The receptor's source is a male donor older than 55 with stage I squamous cell lung carcinoma. Material: peripheral blood, obtained before any cancer treatment. This sequence joins TRBV14 and TRBJ1-1, with D maybe TRBD1 (6 bases). CDR3 bases: TGTGCCAGCAGCCCGATAACAGGGAAGAGCACTGAAGCTTTCTTT. It is translated as CASSPITGKSTEAFF.